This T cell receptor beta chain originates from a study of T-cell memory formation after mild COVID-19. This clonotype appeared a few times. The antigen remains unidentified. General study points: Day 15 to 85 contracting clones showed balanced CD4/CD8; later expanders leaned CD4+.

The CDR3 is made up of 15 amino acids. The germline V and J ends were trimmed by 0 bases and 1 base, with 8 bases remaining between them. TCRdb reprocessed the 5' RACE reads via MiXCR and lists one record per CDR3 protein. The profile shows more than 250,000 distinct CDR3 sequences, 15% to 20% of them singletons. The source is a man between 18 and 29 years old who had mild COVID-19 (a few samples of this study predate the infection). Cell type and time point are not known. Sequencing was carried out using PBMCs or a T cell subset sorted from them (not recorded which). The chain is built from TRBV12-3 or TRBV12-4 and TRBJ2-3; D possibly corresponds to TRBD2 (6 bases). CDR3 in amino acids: CASSLATRGTDTQYF. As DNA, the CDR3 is TGTGCCAGCAGTTTAGCGACTAGAGGCACAGATACGCAGTATTTT.